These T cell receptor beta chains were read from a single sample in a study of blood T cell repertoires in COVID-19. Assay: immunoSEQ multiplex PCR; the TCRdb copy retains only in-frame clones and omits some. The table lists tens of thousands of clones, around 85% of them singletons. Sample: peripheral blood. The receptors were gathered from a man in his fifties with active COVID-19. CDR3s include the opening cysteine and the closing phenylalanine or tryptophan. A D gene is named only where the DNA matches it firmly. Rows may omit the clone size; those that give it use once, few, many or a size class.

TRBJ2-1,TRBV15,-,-,CATSRDRRGPPYNEQFF,TGTGCCACCAGCAGAGATAGGAGAGGCCCCCCTTACAATGAGCAGTTCTTC
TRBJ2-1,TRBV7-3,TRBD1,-,CASSEQGNEQFF,TGTGCCAGCAGCGAACAGGGGAATGAGCAGTTCTTC
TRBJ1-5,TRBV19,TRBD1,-,CASSDGQGRSQPQHF,TGTGCCAGTAGTGACGGACAGGGCCGAAGTCAGCCCCAGCATTTT
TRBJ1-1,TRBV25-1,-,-,CASSAEGYTEAFF,TGTGCCAGCAGTGCGGAGGGGTACACTGAAGCTTTCTTT
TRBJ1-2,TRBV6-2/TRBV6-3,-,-,CASSYRTPRGYGYTF,TGTGCCAGCAGTTACCGGACGCCTCGAGGGTATGGCTACACCTTC
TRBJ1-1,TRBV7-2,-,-,CASSLGDIKNTEAFF,TGTGCCAGCAGCTTAGGAGACATAAAGAACACTGAAGCTTTCTTT
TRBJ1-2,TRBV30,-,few,CAWNRRDRTNYGYTF,TGTGCCTGGAACCGCCGCGACAGGACTAACTATGGCTACACCTTC
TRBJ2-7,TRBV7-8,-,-,CASSLRDSTNEQYF,TGTGCCAGCAGCCTCCGGGACTCCACGAACGAGCAGTACTTC
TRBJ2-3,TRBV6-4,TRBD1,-,CASSDSQGADTQYF,TGTGCCAGCAGTGACTCGCAGGGGGCAGATACGCAGTATTTT
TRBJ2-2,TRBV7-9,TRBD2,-,CASISGGGANTGELFF,TGTGCCAGCATCTCGGGGGGAGGAGCCAACACCGGGGAGCTGTTTTTT
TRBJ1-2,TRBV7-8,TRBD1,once,CASSQPRQGGRGYTF,TGTGCCAGCAGCCAACCACGACAGGGGGGCCGGGGCTACACCTTC
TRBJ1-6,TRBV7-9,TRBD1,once,CASSLDRVIGNSPLHF,TGTGCCAGCAGCCTCGACAGGGTAATTGGTAATTCACCCCTCCACTTT
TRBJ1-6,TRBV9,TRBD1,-,CASSVESVGDRDNSPLHF,TGTGCCAGCAGCGTAGAAAGTGTTGGGGACAGGGATAATTCACCCCTCCACTTT
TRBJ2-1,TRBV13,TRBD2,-,CASNRPGGRYNEQFF,TGTGCCAGCAACCGACCGGGGGGTAGATACAATGAGCAGTTCTTC
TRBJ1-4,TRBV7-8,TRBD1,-,CASSLAEGAREKLFF,TGTGCCAGCAGCTTAGCGGAGGGGGCTCGGGAAAAACTGTTTTTT
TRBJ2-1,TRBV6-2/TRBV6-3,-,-,CASSYGGLSYNEQFF,TGTGCCAGCAGTTACGGGGGGTTGTCTTACAATGAGCAGTTCTTC
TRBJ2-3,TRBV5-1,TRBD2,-,CASTQLAGGTDTQYF,TGCGCCAGCACTCAGCTGGCGGGAGGAACAGATACGCAGTATTTT
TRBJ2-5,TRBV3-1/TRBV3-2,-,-,CASSQDPGKQETQYF,TGTGCCAGCAGCCAGGATCCAGGGAAACAAGAGACCCAGTACTTC
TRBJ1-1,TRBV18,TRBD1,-,CASSPREGQGGTEAFF,TGTGCCAGCTCACCACGGGAAGGCCAGGGGGGAACTGAAGCTTTCTTT
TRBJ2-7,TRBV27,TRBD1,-,CASSLLRTGNALAYEQYF,TGTGCCAGCAGTTTACTCCGGACAGGGAACGCTCTAGCCTACGAGCAGTACTTC
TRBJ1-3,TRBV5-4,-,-,CASSGTGTPSGNTIYF,TGTGCCAGCAGCGGAACCGGGACACCTTCGGGAAACACCATATATTTT
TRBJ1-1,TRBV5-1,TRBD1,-,CASSLAPTGGNTEAFF,TGCGCCAGCAGCTTGGCTCCCACAGGGGGGAATACTGAAGCTTTCTTT
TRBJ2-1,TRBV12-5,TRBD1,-,CASGLAHRQGYNEQFF,TGTGCTAGTGGTTTGGCCCATCGACAGGGCTACAATGAGCAGTTCTTC
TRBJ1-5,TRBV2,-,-,CASIINSNQPQHF,TGTGCCAGCATAATTAATAGCAATCAGCCCCAGCATTTT
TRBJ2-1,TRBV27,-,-,CASSFSVSYNEQFF,TGTGCCAGCAGTTTTAGCGTTAGCTACAATGAGCAGTTCTTC
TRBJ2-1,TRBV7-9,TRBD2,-,CASTYRGGGAVNEQFF,TGTGCCAGCACCTATCGAGGCGGGGGGGCCGTCAATGAGCAGTTCTTC
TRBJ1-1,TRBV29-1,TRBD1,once,CSAPFTGTGTLNTEAFF,TGCAGCGCTCCCTTCACCGGGACAGGGACCTTGAACACTGAAGCTTTCTTT
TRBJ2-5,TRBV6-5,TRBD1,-,CASSYSWDSNKNTQYF,TGTGCCAGCAGTTACTCGTGGGACAGTAACAAGAATACCCAGTACTTC
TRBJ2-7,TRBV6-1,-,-,CASSESWAHEQYF,TGTGCCAGCAGTGAATCGTGGGCCCACGAGCAGTACTTC
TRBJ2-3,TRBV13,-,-,CASSPDSGWAQYF,TGTGCCAGCAGCCCAGACTCAGGGTGGGCGCAGTATTTT
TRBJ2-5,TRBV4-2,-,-,CASSQPSTGGQETQYF,TGTGCCAGCAGCCAACCGAGTACCGGGGGCCAAGAGACCCAGTACTTC
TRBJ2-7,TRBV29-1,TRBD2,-,CSVELAGPTYEQYF,TGCAGCGTTGAATTAGCGGGACCTACCTACGAGCAGTACTTC
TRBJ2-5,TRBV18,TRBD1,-,CASSPLGQGAAETQYF,TGTGCCAGCTCACCATTGGGACAGGGGGCGGCAGAGACCCAGTACTTC
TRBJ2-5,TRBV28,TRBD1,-,CASSLGQGKWAQYF,TGTGCCAGCAGTTTAGGACAGGGAAAATGGGCCCAGTACTTC
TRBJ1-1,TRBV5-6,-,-,CASSTRFTSSIEAFF,TGTGCCAGCAGCACGAGATTTACCTCTTCCATTGAAGCTTTCTTT
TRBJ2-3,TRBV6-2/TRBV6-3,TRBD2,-,CASSTGTIKKSTQYF,TGTGCCAGCAGCACCGGGACTATAAAAAAATCTACGCAGTATTTT
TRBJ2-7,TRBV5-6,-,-,CASSLRGTVSEQYF,TGTGCCAGCAGCTTAAGGGGAACCGTTAGTGAGCAGTACTTC
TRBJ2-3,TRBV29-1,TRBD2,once,CSVGGRATDTQYF,TGCAGCGTCGGCGGGAGGGCAACAGATACGCAGTATTTT
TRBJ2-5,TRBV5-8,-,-,CASKTRRDQETQYF,TGTGCCAGCAAAACCCGGCGGGACCAAGAGACCCAGTACTTC
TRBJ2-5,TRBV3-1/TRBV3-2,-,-,CAHRRGRHLDRMGYQETQYF,TGTGCCCACCGCAGGGGACGCCATCTGGACCGCATGGGGTACCAAGAGACCCAGTACTTC
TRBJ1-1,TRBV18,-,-,CASSPSGTTNTEAFF,TGTGCCAGCTCACCTTCCGGGACAACGAACACTGAAGCTTTCTTT
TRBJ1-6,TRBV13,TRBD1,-,CASSLRRTGGSYNSPLHF,TGTGCCAGCAGCTTACGCCGAACAGGGGGCTCCTATAATTCACCCCTCCACTTT
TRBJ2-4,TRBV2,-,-,CASSESGSKNIQYF,TGTGCCAGCAGTGAATCAGGGTCCAAAAACATTCAGTACTTC
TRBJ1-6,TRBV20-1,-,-,CSASEGSPLHF,TGCAGTGCTTCCGAGGGTTCACCCCTCCACTTT
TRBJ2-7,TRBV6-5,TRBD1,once,CAREGRGPREQYF,TGTGCCAGGGAGGGCAGGGGGCCTCGGGAGCAGTACTTC
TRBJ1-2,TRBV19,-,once,CASTPGGSGGYTF,TGTGCCAGTACTCCCGGGGGGTCGGGAGGCTACACCTTC
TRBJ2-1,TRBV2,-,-,CASSLSRGSYNEQFF,TGTGCCAGCAGTCTAAGCAGGGGCTCCTACAATGAGCAGTTCTTC
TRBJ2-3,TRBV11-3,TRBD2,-,CASSLAASGRGDTQYF,TGTGCCAGCAGCTTAGCCGCTAGCGGGAGGGGAGATACGCAGTATTTT